These 10 T cell receptor beta chains originate from one sample sequenced in a study of control samples from healthy donors and cancer patients. Sequencing used immunoSEQ multiplex PCR; TCRdb keeps in-frame clones, though not all of them. This sample's clone table lists about 190,000 clones. The sample was blood. The origin of the receptors is a woman in her 30s in good health.

The chain has TRBV28 and TRBJ1-1, with D possibly TRBD1 on 5 matching bases. This CDR3 spans 16 amino acids. CDR1 is MDHEN and CDR2 is SYDVKM in the germline V gene. V gave up 1 base and J gave up 2 bases, with 14 bases separating them. The DNA for the CDR3 is TGTGCCAGCAGTTTATCAGTCAGGGCGTATAACACTGAAGCTTTCTTT. This sequence encodes CASSLSVRAYNTEAFF.

The V call is TRBV2, the J call TRBJ2-3; D is ambiguous. The CDR3 is 13 residues long. V was clipped by 8 bases and J by 0 bases, with 9 bases between them. Germline V gene lookup returns CDR1 SNHLY and CDR2 FYNNEI. The CDR3 DNA is TGTGCCAGCTTGGACGGAAGCACAGATACGCAGTATTTT. It specifies CASLDGSTDTQYF.

V usage is TRBV5-4 and J usage is TRBJ2-7; D ambiguous. Looked up from germline, CDR1 is SGHNT and CDR2 is YYREEE (reference sequence). The CDR3 is 12 residues long. The germline V and J ends were trimmed by 0 bases and 6 bases, with 7 bases remaining between them. This chain's CDR3 is CASSLEGSEQYF. In DNA, the CDR3 is TGTGCCAGCAGCTTGGAAGGGTCCGAGCAGTACTTC.

This chain uses TRBV28 with TRBJ1-2; no firm D call. CDR3 length equals 11 residues. V was trimmed by 8 bases and J by 1 base, leaving 5 bases between them. CDR1 and CDR2 from the germline V gene are MDHEN and SYDVKM. This CDR3 is CASFSNYGYTF. CDR3 DNA sequence: TGTGCCAGCTTCAGTAACTATGGCTACACCTTC.

The V call is TRBV5-4, the J call TRBJ2-1; 9 nucleotides align to TRBD1. Germline CDR1 is SGHNT and CDR2 is YYREEE (reference sequence). V shed 4 bases, J shed 4 bases, and the junction held 6 bases outside the gene matches. The CDR3 is 15 amino acids. Here the CDR3 DNA reads TGTGCCAGCAGCCCCCCCGGGACAGGGTACAATGAGCAGTTCTTC. As protein: CASSPPGTGYNEQFF.

The chain links TRBV10-3 to TRBJ1-6, with 8 bases lining up with TRBD1. This CDR3 comprises 15 residues. V lost 1 base and J lost 9; bases outside the gene matches: 5. Germline lookup yields CDR1 ENHRY and CDR2 SYGVKD. In nucleotides, the CDR3 is TGTGCCATCAGTGAGTTGGCAGGGGGCGGTTCACCCCTCCACTTT. It specifies CAISELAGGGSPLHF.

CDR3 in DNA: TGTGCCAGCAGTTTAGAAGGCCGTGGGCGCAATCAGCCCCAGCATTTT. Amino acid sequence: CASSLEGRGRNQPQHF. This sequence joins TRBV28 and TRBJ1-5; D not resolved. Germline CDR1 and CDR2: MDHEN and SYDVKM. V lost 2 bases to trimming and J lost 2 bases, with 13 bases between them. This CDR3 contains 16 residues.

The V call is TRBV11-1, the J call TRBJ2-3; perhaps D is TRBD1 or TRBD2 (5 bases each). Germline V CDR1 and CDR2: SGHAT, FQDESV (reference sequence). The CDR3 spans 14 residues. Trimming stripped 3 bases from V and 4 bases from J, with 11 bases between. Here the CDR3 reads CASSLGRGADTQYF. CDR3 DNA: TGTGCCAGCAGCTTGGGAAGGGGAGCAGATACGCAGTATTTT.

J is TRBJ1-5 and V is TRBV5-5; no reliable D call. Germline lookup yields CDR1 SGHKS and CDR2 YYEKEE (reference sequence). Trimming removed 2 bases at V and 4 bases at J, with 10 bases between. This CDR3 has 14 amino acids. CDR3 nucleotide sequence: TGTGCCAGCAGCTTCGGTTCTCAGAATCAGCCCCAGCATTTT. Protein: CASSFGSQNQPQHF.

The chain employs TRBV11-2 and TRBJ1-3, with D perhaps TRBD1 (5 bases). The ends were cut back, 5 bases at V and 0 bases at J, with 20 bases in the middle. The V gene's germline CDR1 is SGHAT and CDR2 FQNNGV. CDR3 size: 18 residues. In DNA form, the CDR3 reads TGTGCCAGCAGCCGAGCCTCGGGGGGATTTTCCTCTGGAAACACCATATATTTT. Protein sequence: CASSRASGGFSSGNTIYF.